These T cell receptor beta chains were read from a single sample in a study of identical twins. TCRdb ran MiXCR on the 5' RACE reads and lists one entry per CDR3 protein. Here the sample spans hundreds of thousands of distinct CDR3 sequences, 8.5% to 9% being singletons. These data were also filed under a second study, of yellow fever vaccine responses in identical twins.

The sequenced sample was PBMCs. These receptors were taken from a woman younger than 30 in good health. Each CDR3 is given with its conserved first and last residue.

TRBJ1-1,TRBV29-1,13,CSVATGAYTEAFF
TRBJ1-1,TRBV11-2,13,CASSWGYAVEAFF
TRBJ2-1,TRBV6-5,15,CASSYSGLAGNEQFF
TRBJ2-3,TRBV3-1,14,CASSPGGVTDTQYF
TRBJ2-7,TRBV6-1,14,CASTQGANSYEQYF
TRBJ2-3,TRBV4-3,16,CASSQEGWANTDTQYF
TRBJ2-3,TRBV28,15,CASNLGDRVLLAQYF
TRBJ2-5,TRBV28,15,CASSSQTERQETQYF
TRBJ2-1,TRBV12-3/TRBV12-4,14,CASSFLREGNEQFF
TRBJ2-1,TRBV27,19,CASSHAKGMSREAPGEQFF
TRBJ2-7,TRBV7-2,14,CASSWGRGSYEQYF
TRBJ2-5,TRBV7-9,11,CASSSSETQYF
TRBJ2-1,TRBV5-5,17,CASSPFREESSYNEQFF
TRBJ2-7,TRBV27,14,CASSFHSRPHEQYF
TRBJ2-6,TRBV18,12,CASSAQGGVLTF
TRBJ2-2,TRBV7-2,16,CASSLPDRGHSGELFF
TRBJ2-5,TRBV9,15,CASSVEVGPIETQYF
TRBJ1-2,TRBV29-1,13,CSARGTPNYGYTF
TRBJ1-2,TRBV12-3/TRBV12-4,16,CASSFSRPPQYYGYTF
TRBJ1-1,TRBV29-1,8,CSVEYAFF
TRBJ2-3,TRBV7-2,16,CASSASFPHSTDTQYF
TRBJ2-3,TRBV5-1,17,CASSMEPGGTSTDTQYF
TRBJ1-1,TRBV7-2,15,CASSLVIAGETEAFF
TRBJ2-1,TRBV30,13,CAWSVSWANEQFF
TRBJ2-5,TRBV7-9,12,CASLRAGETQYF